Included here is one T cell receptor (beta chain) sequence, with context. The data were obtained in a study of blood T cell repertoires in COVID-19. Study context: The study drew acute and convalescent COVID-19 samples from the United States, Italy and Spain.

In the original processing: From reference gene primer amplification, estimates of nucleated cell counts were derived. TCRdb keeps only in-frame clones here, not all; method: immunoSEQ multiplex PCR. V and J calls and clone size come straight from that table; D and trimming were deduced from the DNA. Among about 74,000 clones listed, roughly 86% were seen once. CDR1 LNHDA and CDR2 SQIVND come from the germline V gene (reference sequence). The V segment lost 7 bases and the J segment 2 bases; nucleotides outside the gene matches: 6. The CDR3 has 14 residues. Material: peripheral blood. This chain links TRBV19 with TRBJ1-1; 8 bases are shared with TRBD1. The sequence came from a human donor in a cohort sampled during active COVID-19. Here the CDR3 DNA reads TGTGCCAGTATCAGGGGGCTAACTAACACTGAAGCTTTCTTT. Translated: CASIRGLTNTEAFF.